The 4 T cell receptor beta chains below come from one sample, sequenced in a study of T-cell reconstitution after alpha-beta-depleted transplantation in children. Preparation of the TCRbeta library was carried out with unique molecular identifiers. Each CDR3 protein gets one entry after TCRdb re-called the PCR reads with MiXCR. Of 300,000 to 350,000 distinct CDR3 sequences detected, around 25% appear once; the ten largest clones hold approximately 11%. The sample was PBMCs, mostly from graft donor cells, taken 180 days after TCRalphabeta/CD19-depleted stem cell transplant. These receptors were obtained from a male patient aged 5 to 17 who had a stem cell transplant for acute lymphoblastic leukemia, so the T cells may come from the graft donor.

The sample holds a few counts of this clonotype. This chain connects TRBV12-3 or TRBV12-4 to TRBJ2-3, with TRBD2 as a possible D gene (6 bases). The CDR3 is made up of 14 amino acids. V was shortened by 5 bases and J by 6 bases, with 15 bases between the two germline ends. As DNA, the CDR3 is TGTGCCAGCAGTCCTCCTTTGGGAGGTGATACGCAGTATTTT. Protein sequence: CASSPPLGGDTQYF.

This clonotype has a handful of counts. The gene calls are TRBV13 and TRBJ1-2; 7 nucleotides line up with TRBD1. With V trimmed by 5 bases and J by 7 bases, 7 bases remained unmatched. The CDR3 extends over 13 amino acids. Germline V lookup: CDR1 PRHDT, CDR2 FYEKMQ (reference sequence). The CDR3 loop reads CASSQYDRVGYTF. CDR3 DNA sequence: TGTGCCAGCAGCCAATATGACAGGGTTGGCTACACCTTC.

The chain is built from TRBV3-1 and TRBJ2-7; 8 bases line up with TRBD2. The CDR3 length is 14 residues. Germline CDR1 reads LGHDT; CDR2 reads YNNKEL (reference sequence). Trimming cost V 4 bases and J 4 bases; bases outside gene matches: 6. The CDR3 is CASSRAGGHYEQYF. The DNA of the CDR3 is TGTGCCAGCAGCCGGGCGGGGGGCCATTACGAGCAGTACTTC.

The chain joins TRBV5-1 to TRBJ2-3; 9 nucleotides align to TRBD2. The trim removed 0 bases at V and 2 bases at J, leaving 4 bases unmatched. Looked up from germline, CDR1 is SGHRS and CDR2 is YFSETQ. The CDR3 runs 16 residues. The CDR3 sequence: CASSLGQREVTDTQYF. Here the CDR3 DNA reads TGCGCCAGCAGCTTGGGGCAGCGGGAGGTCACAGATACGCAGTATTTT.